This TCR beta chain was sequenced for a study of blood T cell repertoires in COVID-19. Sequencing was performed with immunoSEQ multiplex PCR; in TCRdb, only in-frame clones are kept and a portion is missing. Of about 240,000 clones in the sample, 87% are singletons; the top ten hold roughly 7%. The CDR3 runs to 14 residues. V dropped 3 bases and J dropped 7 bases, with 12 bases sitting between them. In germline, CDR1 is SGHAT, CDR2 FQNNGV. This TCR was sampled from a man in his 60s who had recovered from COVID-19. Material: peripheral blood. V gene TRBV11-2 combines with J gene TRBJ2-2; tentative D call: TRBD2 (5 bases). The CDR3 spells CASSLPSNNGELFF. The CDR3 nucleotides are TGTGCCAGCAGCTTGCCTAGCAATAACGGGGAGCTGTTTTTT.